Detailed here is one T cell receptor (beta chain). Some clones are missing from TCRdb's copy, which holds only in-frame ones; the method was immunoSEQ multiplex PCR. The table lists about 73,000 clones, almost 95% of them singletons. This CDR3 comprises 17 residues. Per germline, CDR1 MNHEY and CDR2 SMNVEV (reference sequence). Trimming left V 6 bases short and J 1 base short, with 22 bases between. The sample comes from a study of T cell changes during pregnancy in multiple sclerosis. The sequence came from a female donor in good health, enrolled as a control in a pregnancy study. Specimen: peripheral blood, collected in the third trimester of pregnancy. The V gene is TRBV27, the J gene TRBJ2-7; D is perhaps TRBD2 (5 bases). CDR3 region: CASSRTGSTARSYEQYF. The CDR3 coding sequence is TGTGCCAGCAGCAGGACTGGGTCCACCGCTAGATCCTACGAGCAGTACTTC.